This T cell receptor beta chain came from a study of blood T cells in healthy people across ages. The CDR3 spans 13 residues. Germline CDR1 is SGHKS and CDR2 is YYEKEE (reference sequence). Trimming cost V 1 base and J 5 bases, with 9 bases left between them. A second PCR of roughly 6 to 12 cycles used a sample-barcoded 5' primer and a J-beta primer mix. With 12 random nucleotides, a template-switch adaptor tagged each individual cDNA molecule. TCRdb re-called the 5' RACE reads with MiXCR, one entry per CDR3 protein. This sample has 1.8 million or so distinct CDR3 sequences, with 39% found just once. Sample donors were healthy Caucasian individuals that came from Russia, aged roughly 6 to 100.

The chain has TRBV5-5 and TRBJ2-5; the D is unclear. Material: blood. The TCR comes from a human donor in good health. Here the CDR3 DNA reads TGTGCCAGCAGCTTGTACGTAGGGGAGACCCAGTACTTC. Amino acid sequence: CASSLYVGETQYF.